The subject of this entry is one T cell receptor (beta chain). How the authors handled the data: Estimation of nucleated cell counts was performed using reference gene primer amplification. The table came from immunoSEQ multiplex PCR; TCRdb's copy has only in-frame clones and leaves some out. V and J calls plus clone size are reproduced from that table; the DNA served to infer D and trimming. The repertoire includes 250,000 or so clones, under 90% of them detected once, and 4.2% sits in the top ten. This sample was included in a study of blood T cell repertoires in COVID-19. Study-level background: COVID-19 samples from acute and convalescent phases originated in the United States, Italy and Spain. PBMCs, B-cell-depleted T cells, or T cells were the source of the cDNA or gDNA that made up the material.

The sequencing sample was made of peripheral blood. This TCR was recovered from a man between 60 and 75 years old with acute or convalescent COVID-19.

This CDR3 is CASSLAKRGNPYEQYF. In nucleotides, the CDR3 is TGTGCCAGCAGCTTAGCGAAAAGGGGCAACCCCTACGAGCAGTACTTC. This chain uses TRBV7-8 with TRBJ2-7; tentatively, D is TRBD1 (5 bases). The CDR3 totals 16 residues. Trimming took off 0 bases at V and 2 bases at J, with 14 bases between the two ends. CDR1 is SGHVS, CDR2 FQNEAQ, per germline.